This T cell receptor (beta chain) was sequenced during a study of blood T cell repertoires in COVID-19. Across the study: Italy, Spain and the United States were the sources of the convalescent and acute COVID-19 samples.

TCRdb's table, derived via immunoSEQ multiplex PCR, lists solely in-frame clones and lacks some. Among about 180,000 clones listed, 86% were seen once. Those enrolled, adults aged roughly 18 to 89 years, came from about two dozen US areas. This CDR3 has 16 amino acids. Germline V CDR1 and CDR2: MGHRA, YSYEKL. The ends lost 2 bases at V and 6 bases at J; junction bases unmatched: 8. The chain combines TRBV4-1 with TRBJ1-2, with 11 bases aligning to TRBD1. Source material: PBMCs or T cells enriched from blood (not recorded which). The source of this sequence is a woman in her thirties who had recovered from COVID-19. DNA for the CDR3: TGCGCCAGCAGCCAACCTGGACAGGGGGCAAGGGATGGCTACACCTTC. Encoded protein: CASSQPGQGARDGYTF.